This entry lists 6 T cell receptor beta chains sequenced from one sample in a study of identical twins. TCRdb reprocessed the 5' RACE reads with MiXCR, giving one entry per CDR3 protein. The top ten clones hold about an eighth of a sample with 600,000 to 850,000 distinct CDR3 sequences, roughly 20% of them seen once. These data also formed part of another study, on T cells expressing NK-cell markers.

The sequenced sample consisted of PBMCs. These receptors all come from a woman between 18 and 29 years old in good health.

The rearrangement joins TRBV6-1 to TRBJ1-4; D may be TRBD1 (5 bases). The CDR3 is 16 residues long. The germline V gene has CDR1 MNHNS and CDR2 SASEGT. Trimming cost V 6 bases and J 4 bases, with 18 bases left between them. CDR3 in amino acids: CASSPRPPGFNEKLFF. The CDR3 DNA reads TGTGCCAGCAGCCCACGCCCCCCAGGGTTTAATGAAAAACTGTTTTTT.

This clonotype appeared a few times. V gene TRBV3-1 combines with J gene TRBJ1-1; D may be TRBD1 (6 bases). From germline, CDR1 is LGHDT and CDR2 YNNKEL (reference sequence). Trimming took off 0 bases at V and 6 bases at J, with 11 bases between the two ends. The CDR3 runs 14 residues. The CDR3 spells CASSQDYRVSEAFF. In nucleotides, the CDR3 is TGTGCCAGCAGCCAAGATTACAGGGTGTCTGAAGCTTTCTTT.

In its sample, this clonotype was seen a few times. CDR3 protein: CATSRDISGSYNSPLHF. CDR3 bases: TGTGCCACCAGCAGAGATATATCGGGGTCCTATAATTCACCCCTCCACTTT. The chain employs TRBV15 and TRBJ1-6; no clear D. CDR3 size: 17 residues. The V end lost 0 bases, the J end lost 1 base, and 10 bases lay between the germline ends. Germline CDR1 reads LNHNV; CDR2 reads YYDKDF (reference sequence).

V gene TRBV7-9 combines with J gene TRBJ2-7, with TRBD1 identical over 11 bases. The ends lost 2 bases at V and 4 bases at J; junction bases unmatched: 7. Germline CDR1 SEHNR, CDR2 FQNEAQ (reference sequence). This CDR3 comprises 16 residues. This CDR3 reads CASSLTSGTGGYEQYF. The CDR3 nucleotides are TGTGCCAGCAGCTTAACGTCCGGGACAGGGGGTTACGAGCAGTACTTC.

This chain uses TRBV7-2 with TRBJ2-7; D possibly corresponds to TRBD2 (6 bases). Germline CDR1 reads SGHTA; CDR2 reads FQGNSA. V was cut by 5 bases and J by 0 bases, with 14 bases left in between. The CDR3 totals 15 residues. CDR3 in DNA: TGTGCCAGCAGCCCTGTAGCGGTTATCTCCTACGAGCAGTACTTC. Its protein product is CASSPVAVISYEQYF.

This clonotype was counted only a few times. The chain uses TRBV5-6 and TRBJ2-3, with no clear D. Trimming took off 4 bases at V and 2 bases at J, with 8 bases between the two ends. The CDR3 covers 13 residues. The germline gives CDR1 SGHDT, CDR2 YYEEEE. CDR3 sequence (DNA): TGTGCCAGCAGCCTCACAACCACAGATACGCAGTATTTT. Its translation: CASSLTTTDTQYF.